What follows are 20 T cell receptor beta chains derived from one specimen sequenced in a study of cytomegalovirus exposure and HLA in healthy donors. The primer mix had 60 Vbeta and 13 Jbeta primers. Produced via immunoSEQ multiplex PCR; TCRdb's table is partial and in-frame only. The repertoire consists of over 120,000 clones, with around 85% occurring once and the leading ten covering roughly 2.8%. The sequenced material came from PBMCs. Every receptor here comes from a woman aged 25 to 39 in good health and CMV-seronegative.

J is TRBJ2-2 and V is TRBV9; TRBD2 matches 12 bases. J gave up 1 base and V 2 bases, and 3 bases lay outside the gene matches. Looked up from germline, CDR1 is SGDLS and CDR2 is YYNGEE. This CDR3 has 17 amino acids. Written as DNA, the CDR3 is TGTGCCAGCAGCGTTAAGGGACTAGCGGGGAACACCGGGGAGCTGTTTTTT. It encodes CASSVKGLAGNTGELFF.

As to this clone: Other DNA sequences in this sample translate to the same CDR3. The chain has TRBV5-5 and TRBJ2-3; D perhaps matches TRBD1 (6 bases). V dropped 2 bases and J dropped 1 base, with 14 bases sitting between them. The CDR3 runs to 16 residues. Germline V gene lookup returns CDR1 SGHKS and CDR2 YYEKEE (reference sequence). CDR3 in amino acids: CASSLRSGVGTDTQYF. The DNA for the CDR3 is TGTGCCAGCAGCTTAAGGTCAGGGGTTGGCACAGATACGCAGTATTTT.

The rearrangement joins TRBV19 to TRBJ2-3; 11 bases line up with TRBD1. Losses at the gene ends were 2 bases for V and 1 base for J; bases not matched to a gene: 2. CDR1 LNHDA and CDR2 SQIVND come from the germline V gene (reference sequence). The CDR3 extends over 16 amino acids. The CDR3: CASSIWGQGGTDTQYF. In DNA, the CDR3 is TGTGCCAGTAGTATATGGGGACAGGGGGGCACAGATACGCAGTATTTT.

J is TRBJ2-7 and V is TRBV28, with D perhaps TRBD2 (5 bases). The CDR3 consists of 13 residues. Per the germline V gene, CDR1 is MDHEN and CDR2 is SYDVKM. V gave up 6 bases and J gave up 6 bases, with 15 bases separating them. CDR3 protein: CASSPHGLSEQYF. For the CDR3, the DNA is TGTGCCAGCAGCCCACACGGACTCAGCGAGCAGTACTTC.

The chain couples TRBV29-1 to TRBJ2-3, with 11 bases identical to TRBD2. Losses at the gene ends were 3 bases for V and 2 bases for J; bases not matched to a gene: 7. The CDR3 totals 16 residues. Germline CDR1 and CDR2: SQVTM and ANQGSEA. The CDR3 region is CSVDLIAGGPTDTQYF. In nucleotides, the CDR3 is TGCAGCGTTGATTTAATAGCGGGAGGGCCCACAGATACGCAGTATTTT.

CDR3 amino acids: CASSPSGGGYTF. The CDR3 nucleotides are TGTGCCAGCTCACCGTCAGGAGGTGGCTACACCTTC. This rearrangement joins TRBV18 to TRBJ1-2; D gene unclear. V lost 3 bases and J 7 bases, leaving 9 bases between the germline ends. Germline loops: CDR1 KGHSH, CDR2 LQKENI. The CDR3 is 12 amino acids. The full variable domain, its missing parts supplied by reference TRBV18 and TRBJ1-2, is NAGVMQNPRHLVRRRGQEARLRCSPMKGHSHVYWYRQLPEEGLKFMVYLQKENIIDESGMPKERFSAEFPKEGPSILRIQQVVRGDSAAYFCASSPSGGGYTFGSGTRLTVV.

The chain couples TRBV27 to TRBJ1-2, with TRBD1 matching over 7 bases. The germline V gene has CDR1 MNHEY and CDR2 SMNVEV (reference sequence). The CDR3 has 15 amino acids. The V segment lost 3 bases and the J segment 0 bases; nucleotides outside the gene matches: 4. DNA of the CDR3: TGTGCCAGCAGTTTCTGGGGACAGCCTAACTATGGCTACACCTTC. Protein product: CASSFWGQPNYGYTF.

The J gene is TRBJ2-5, the V gene TRBV10-3; possibly TRBD2 for D (6 bases). The tail of the sequence fits TRBJ2-7 better, so the J call may be wrong. The CDR3 spans 17 residues. Germline-derived CDR1 and CDR2 are ENHRY and SYGVKD. The CDR3 sequence is CAISGVPSSDRSYEQYF. DNA for the CDR3: TGTGCCATCAGTGGGGTCCCCTCTAGCGACCGCTCCTACGAGCAGTACTTC.

The chain recombines TRBV14 with TRBJ2-7; 10 bases are a match to TRBD2. V gave up 0 bases and J gave up 6 bases; unmatched junction bases: 17. Looked up from germline, CDR1 is SGHDN and CDR2 is FVKESK. The CDR3 is made up of 19 amino acids. The CDR3 loop is CASSQDSRLAGVQRFEQYF. CDR3 sequence (DNA): TGTGCCAGCAGCCAAGATAGTAGGCTAGCGGGAGTACAACGTTTCGAGCAGTACTTC.

The chain employs TRBV28 and TRBJ1-1; 9 bases line up with TRBD1. Germline V gene data show CDR1 as MDHEN and CDR2 as SYDVKM. This CDR3 region has 15 residues. The junction had 8 bases not matched to a gene; V was cut back by 5 bases and J by 4 bases. CDR3 sequence reads: CASSPIETGGTEAFF. CDR3 bases: TGTGCCAGCAGTCCAATCGAGACAGGGGGCACTGAAGCTTTCTTT.

This chain links TRBV7-9 with TRBJ2-5; 12 nucleotides agree with TRBD2. In germline, CDR1 is SEHNR, CDR2 FQNEAQ (reference sequence). CDR3 length equals 15 residues. V lost 6 bases to trimming and J lost 3 bases; unmatched junction nucleotides: 5. The CDR3 DNA follows: TGTGCCAGCAGGCTAGCGGGAGGGGGCGAAGAGACCCAGTACTTC. Translating gives CASRLAGGGEETQYF.

The chain combines TRBV28 with TRBJ2-5; no clear D. Trimming shortened V by 6 bases and J by 5 bases, and 16 bases separated the two germline ends. Germline V gives CDR1 MDHEN, CDR2 SYDVKM. This CDR3 is built from 14 residues. The CDR3 sequence: CASRPWVERETQYF. CDR3 nucleotide sequence: TGTGCCAGCAGACCGTGGGTGGAGAGGGAGACCCAGTACTTC.

The rearrangement links TRBV6-1 to TRBJ2-2, with D possibly matching TRBD2 (5 bases). The CDR3 contains 13 residues. Trimming pared 3 bases from V and 3 bases from J, leaving 5 bases between. Per germline, CDR1 MNHNS and CDR2 SASEGT. The CDR3 region has the DNA TGTGCCAGCAGTGAGAGGGACACCGGGGAGCTGTTTTTT. Translation: CASSERDTGELFF.

The chain uses TRBV18 and TRBJ1-1, with 11 positions matching TRBD1. CDR3 length equals 13 residues. J lost 11 bases, V lost 2 bases, and 4 bases had no gene match. The germline gives CDR1 KGHSH, CDR2 LQKENI. This CDR3 reads CASSPGQGARAFF. CDR3 nucleotides: TGTGCCAGCTCACCAGGACAGGGGGCTCGGGCTTTCTTT.

A remark on this clone: Since a much larger clone is just one base distant, this may be a read error. V gene TRBV5-1 combines with J gene TRBJ2-6, with unresolved D. CDR1 SGHRS and CDR2 YFSETQ come from the germline V gene. The CDR3 spans 14 residues. V dropped 0 bases and J dropped 4 bases, with 5 bases sitting between them. DNA of the CDR3: TGCGCCAGCAGCTTGGCGACAGGGGCCAACGTCCTGACTTTC. Its protein is CASSLATGANVLTF.

In this sample, this clone turned up a few times. This rearrangement joins TRBV2 to TRBJ1-1, with D perhaps TRBD1 (6 bases). There are 13 residues in the CDR3. V was shortened by 6 bases and J by 8 bases, with 16 bases between the two germline ends. Per the germline V gene, CDR1 is SNHLY and CDR2 is FYNNEI. The CDR3 DNA is TGTGCCAGCAGCCTTGAGACAGGTGCAGAAGCTTTCTTT. Translated, it gives CASSLETGAEAFF.

V and J are TRBV5-1 and TRBJ2-5, with a tentative D call TRBD1 (6 bases). CDR3 length equals 13 residues. Trimming removed 4 bases from V and 5 bases from J, with 12 bases in between. Germline assignment: CDR1 SGHRS and CDR2 YFSETQ. The CDR3 nucleotides are TGCGCCAGCAGCGCGACAGGCTGGGAGACCCAGTACTTC. This sequence encodes CASSATGWETQYF.

The DNA of the CDR3 is TGTGCCATCAGTGAGTCGGGAGGGGATTCACCCCTCCACTTT. Its protein product is CAISESGGDSPLHF. The chain couples TRBV10-3 to TRBJ1-6, with a weak D call TRBD1 (5 bases). There are 14 residues in the CDR3. Germline lookup yields CDR1 ENHRY and CDR2 SYGVKD. Trimming removed 0 bases from V and 8 bases from J, with 8 bases in between.

The J gene is TRBJ2-3, the V gene TRBV4-3; 10 bases agree with TRBD2. The V gene end was trimmed by 2 bases and the J gene end by 4 bases; junction bases not matched to a gene: 12. CDR1 and CDR2 (germline): LGHNA, YSLEER. CDR3 size: 18 residues. This CDR3 is CASSQLPPSGGAADTQYF. CDR3 DNA: TGCGCCAGCAGCCAATTGCCCCCAAGCGGGGGGGCGGCAGATACGCAGTATTTT.

The chain couples TRBV5-1 to TRBJ1-2, with TRBD1 matching over 8 bases. The CDR3 is 14 amino acids. The V segment lost 3 bases and the J segment 8 bases; nucleotides outside the gene matches: 9. The germline CDR1 and CDR2 sequences are SGHRS and YFSETQ. The CDR3 sequence: CASSSPQGAGGYTF. CDR3 nucleotides: TGCGCCAGCAGCTCCCCGCAGGGGGCGGGGGGCTACACCTTC. Filled out from reference TRBV5-1 and TRBJ1-2, the complete variable domain reads KAGVTQTPRYLIKTRGQQVTLSCSPISGHRSVSWYQQTPGQGLQFLFEYFSETQRNKGNFPGRFSGRQFSNSRSEMNVSTLELGDSALYLCASSSPQGAGGYTFGSGTRLTVV.